This section outlines one TCR beta chain sequence together with its context. Using immunoSEQ multiplex PCR, the repertoire was profiled, and TCRdb retains in-frame clones only, with some absent. This table has 200,000 to 300,000 clones, around 83% appearing once. J lost 3 bases, V lost 6 bases, and 6 bases had no gene match. The V gene's germline CDR1 is ENHRY and CDR2 SYGVKD. CDR3 size: 15 residues. This sample was taken from a study of blood T cell repertoires in COVID-19. The chain combines TRBV10-3 with TRBJ2-5; 11 nucleotides align to TRBD2. The clonotype was recovered from a woman aged 55-70 years with active or convalescent COVID-19. Sequenced material: peripheral blood. The DNA for the CDR3 is TGTGCCATCAGGGCCCAACTAGCGGGGGAAGAGACCCAGTACTTC. It specifies CAIRAQLAGEETQYF.